These T cell receptor beta chains were read from a single sample in a study of cytotoxic CD8 clonotypes in ibrutinib-treated CLL. Produced via immunoSEQ multiplex PCR; TCRdb's table is partial and in-frame only. In the table there are some 140,000 clones, over 60% of which are singletons. This material consisted of PBMCs, taken after 12 months of ibrutinib treatment. The receptors were sampled from a human donor with chronic lymphocytic leukemia. CDR3s include the opening cysteine and the closing phenylalanine or tryptophan. The D gene is left open where the match is weak. Size values are once, few and many counts, or a class for expanded clones, and some rows have none.

TRBV12-5,TRBD2,15,TRBJ2-1,-,TGTGCTAGTGGACAGATAGCGGGAGAGGGGAATGAGCAGTTCTTC,CASGQIAGEGNEQFF
TRBV15,-,15,TRBJ1-1,-,TGTGCCACCAGCAGAGGGGGGACCGCGAACACTGAAGCTTTCTTT,CATSRGGTANTEAFF
TRBV15,-,17,TRBJ2-2,-,TGTGCCACCAGCAGAGATCCTGGGCAGGCCTACACCGGGGAGCTGTTTTTT,CATSRDPGQAYTGELFF
TRBV18,-,13,TRBJ2-1,-,TGTGCCAGCTCACCAGATTTTCTACAGAGCAAGTTCTTC,CASSPDFLQSKFF
TRBV11-2,TRBD1,19,TRBJ1-3,-,TGTGCCAGCAGCCGTCGGACAGGGTCGTCCCTTATCTCTGGAAACACCATATATTTT,CASSRRTGSSLISGNTIYF
TRBV6-5,TRBD1,14,TRBJ1-2,-,TGTGCCAGCAGTGAGATGACAGGGTTAGGCGGCTACACCTTC,CASSEMTGLGGYTF
TRBV6-1,TRBD1,16,TRBJ2-4,-,TGTGCCAGCAGTAAAGGACAGGGGGAGTCCAAAAACATTCAGTACTTC,CASSKGQGESKNIQYF
TRBV27,-,14,TRBJ1-2,once,TGTGCCAGCAAGTCGGACAGAACTAACTATGGCTACACCTTC,CASKSDRTNYGYTF
TRBV28,-,13,TRBJ2-1,-,TGTGCCAGCAGTCTGGCCCAATACAATGAGCAGTTCTTC,CASSLAQYNEQFF
TRBV11-2,-,16,TRBJ2-7,-,TGTGCCAGCAGCCACGGGAGATTTAGCGAGGCCTACGAGCAGTACTTC,CASSHGRFSEAYEQYF
TRBV5-8,TRBD1,15,TRBJ2-6,-,TGTGCCAGCAGCCCGACAGGGCTTGGGGCCAACGTCCTGACTTTC,CASSPTGLGANVLTF
TRBV2,-,10,TRBJ1-1,-,TGTGCCAGCAGATACACTGAAGCTTTCTTT,CASRYTEAFF
TRBV7-9,TRBD2,18,TRBJ2-1,-,TGTGCCAGCAGCCCGGGCCCGGGACTAGCGGGACAATACAATGAGCAGTTCTTC,CASSPGPGLAGQYNEQFF
TRBV9,-,13,TRBJ2-5,once,TGTGCCAGCAGCGTAGGTGTCTACGAGACCCAGTACTTC,CASSVGVYETQYF
TRBV15,-,17,TRBJ2-7,-,TGTGCCACCAGCGGACCCTCCCCCCAGGGGTTGGCCTACGAGCAGTACTTC,CATSGPSPQGLAYEQYF
TRBV10-3,-,14,TRBJ2-1,few,TGTGCCATCACGCGGGACACGGCTTACAATGAGCAGTTCTTC,CAITRDTAYNEQFF
TRBV19,TRBD1,16,TRBJ1-4,-,TGTGCCAGTAGTGCGAACCCAGGGGGCCTTGGTGAAAAACTGTTTTTT,CASSANPGGLGEKLFF
TRBV10-3,TRBD2,16,TRBJ2-3,-,TGTGCCATCGAAACTAGCGCCGTGGGGAGTACAGATACGCAGTATTTT,CAIETSAVGSTDTQYF
TRBV7-9,-,17,TRBJ1-2,-,TGTGCCACCGAGGGGTGGGCAGGGGAAGGAGCTAACTATGGCTACACCTTC,CATEGWAGEGANYGYTF
TRBV4-3,TRBD1,15,TRBJ1-2,-,TGCGCCAGCAGCCCACGACAGGGGGGTGGCTATGGCTACACCTTC,CASSPRQGGGYGYTF
TRBV7-3,TRBD1,13,TRBJ2-1,-,TGTGCCAGCAGCTCCGGACAGGGCCCGAGGAGGTTCTTC,CASSSGQGPRRFF
TRBV15,TRBD1,13,TRBJ1-1,-,TGTGCCACCAGCAGAACCCAGGGGGCCATCGCTTTCTTT,CATSRTQGAIAFF
TRBV4-3,-,17,TRBJ2-6,-,TGCGCCAGCAGCCAAGCGTACAGGGCGTCTGGGGCCAACGTCCTGACTTTC,CASSQAYRASGANVLTF
TRBV5-6,-,15,TRBJ1-3,-,TGTGCCAGCAGCCTATCATATGGCAACGGAAACACCATATATTTT,CASSLSYGNGNTIYF
TRBV4-3,-,17,TRBJ1-1,-,TGCGCCAGCAGCCACACTCGGACCGCCTATATGAACACTGAAGCTTTCTTT,CASSHTRTAYMNTEAFF